This record covers a single T cell receptor beta chain. The antigen is undetermined. Using immunoSEQ multiplex PCR, the repertoire was profiled, and TCRdb retains in-frame clones only, with some absent. The sample holds 1,500 to 2,000 clones; around a fifth are singletons and the top ten take about 13%. This record comes from a study of T cells in localized non-small cell lung cancer. This CDR3 has 14 residues. The ends were cut back, 3 bases at V and 5 bases at J, with 11 bases in the middle. CDR1 MGHRA and CDR2 YSYEKL come from the germline V gene. The study's findings and limits: Longer survival (overall) was linked to higher T cell density in blood. Appearance in adjacent lung was seen for a median around 61 of the top 100 tumor clones. Sequencing covered just one tumor region, so heterogeneity cannot be ruled out.

This clonotype was obtained from a man between 18 and 49 years old with stage I lung adenocarcinoma. Specimen: normal lung tissue next to the tumor, collected before any cancer treatment. The V gene is TRBV4-1, the J gene TRBJ1-5; D is undetermined. The CDR3, as DNA: TGCGCCAGCAGCCAGATGACCCGGGATCAGCCCCAGCATTTT. Protein: CASSQMTRDQPQHF.